The TCR beta chain described here comes from a study of T-cell memory formation after mild COVID-19 (dated by TCRdb to the early 2020s). Regarding the research as a whole: TCR sequence clusters from the two donors were largely donor specific. T-cell clones expanding and contracting after mild COVID-19 in a couple of donors were tracked by longitudinal TCRalpha and TCRbeta repertoire sequencing. The cohort comprised two young, previously healthy adult volunteers, one female and one male. What the study reported, not specific to this receptor: The second-wave clones that peaked on day 37 were not confirmed to be SARS-CoV-2 specific. The detection of some responding clones in pre-infection memory suggests that pre-existing cross-reactive memory T cells joined the SARS-CoV-2 response. Balanced CD4/CD8 phenotypes were observed for clones contracting from day 15 to 85, whereas a bias towards CD4+ was observed for a second wave of clones expanding from day 15 to 37. Contracting CD4+ clones appeared mostly in the CM and EM memory subsets, whereas CD8+ clones were enriched in EMRA. Only a couple of mild cases were covered in the study, and larger cohorts including severe cases with pre-infection samples were considered necessary.

Sequencing relied on an Illumina NovaSeq 6000. TCRalpha and TCRbeta cDNA libraries were built by 5'RACE with constant-segment primers, adding sample barcodes and unique molecular identifiers. Trizol reagent was used to extract RNA from every sample. Library amplification was performed in two PCR steps, and a second sample barcode and Illumina TruSeq adapters were introduced in the second step. The libraries were sequenced on an Illumina NovaSeq using 2 x 150 bp paired-end reads. In the source study's methods: With migec v1.2.7, reads were demultiplexed and then collapsed into UMI-guided consensus sequences. With mixcr v2.1.11, UMI consensuses were aligned to TRA and TRB V and J templates and assembled into clonotypes. A clonotype was counted as expanded or contracted only if both edgeR and NoisET called the change significant, with noise models trained on biological replicates. For edgeR calls, the cutoffs were a false discovery rate-adjusted p below 0.01 and a log2 fold-change threshold of 1. As an exploratory analysis of dynamics, max-normalized trajectories of the 1000 most abundant clonotypes were examined with PCA combined with hierarchical clustering. Each responding clone was given a CD4 or CD8 phenotype based on the CD4+ and CD8+ repertoires, which had been sequenced separately. TCRdb reworked the public reads: Q25 trimming with fastp, MiXCR clone assembly, productive beta chains retained. Each CDR3 protein appears once, grouped with its most common genes and DNA. TCRdb, rather than the study authors, made the V and J calls. The sample table contains about 240,000 distinct CDR3 sequences; only one count was recorded for 7.5% to 10% of them. The top ten clonotypes cover 20% to 25% of the sample.

On this clonotype itself: No cognate antigen has been identified for it. The record has no base qualities; no much larger clone is one base away.

V is pruned by 4 bases and J by 11 bases, leaving 6 bases of the junction without a gene match. From the cysteine up to the phenylalanine, the CDR3 has a length of 13 residues. Kept here is only the CDR3 DNA, which spans 39 bases and is read in frame from base 1. Via the germline V gene (reference sequence), CDR1 is DFQATT and CDR2 SNEGSKA. PBMCs were isolated by Ficoll-Paque density gradient centrifugation. Specimen: PBMCs or a T cell subset sorted from them (not recorded which). This chain is built from TRBV20-1 and TRBJ1-5; TRBD1 lines up with 12 middle nucleotides. The source of this sequence is a man younger than 30 who had mild COVID-19 (a few samples of this study predate the infection). The sample titles of this study are shuffled in the database, so cell type and time point are left out; the donor was told from shared clones. The nucleotides are TGCAGTGCTAAAGGGACAGGGGGCTTGACCCAGCATTTT. Its protein product is CSAKGTGGLTQHF.